The rows below give T cell receptor beta chains drawn from one sample of a study of regulatory T cells in long-lasting Graves disease. In TCRdb, the multiplex PCR reads were re-called with MiXCR into one record per CDR3 protein. Of over 300,000 distinct CDR3 sequences in the sample, 15% to 17% are singletons; the top ten hold 22%. The sequenced sample was peripheral blood mononuclear cells (PBMCs), obtained at new diagnosis, from a patient treated with antithyroid drugs. The origin of the receptors is a female donor with Graves disease. The CDR3 runs from the conserved cysteine through the conserved F or W. The order of the fields is CDR3 DNA, CDR3 protein, J gene, V gene, D gene, CDR3 length, clone size. A D gene is named only where the DNA matches it firmly. Clone size is shown for a subset of rows, as once, few, many or a class of expanded clone.

TGTGCCAGCAGTTACGGAGAGGGATCCTCCTACGAGCAGTACTTC	CASSYGEGSSYEQYF	TRBJ2-7	TRBV6-2/TRBV6-3	NA	15	many
TGCGCCAGCAGCCACGCCAGGGGGCCGGGCACTGAAGCTTTCTTT	CASSHARGPGTEAFF	TRBJ1-1	TRBV4-1	TRBD1	15	NA
TGTGCCAGCAGCTACGAAGCAACTAATGAAAAACTGTTTTTT	CASSYEATNEKLFF	TRBJ1-4	TRBV5-6	NA	14	NA
TGTGCCAGCCGCGAACCCGTAAGGAGGGCATTCGAGAACACTGAAGCTTTCTTT	CASREPVRRAFENTEAFF	TRBJ1-1	TRBV11-2	NA	18	many
TGTGCCAGCACCCGGGGGAGGGCGGAATCCTACGAGCAGTACTTC	CASTRGRAESYEQYF	TRBJ2-7	TRBV7-9	TRBD2	15	many
TGTGCCAGCAGGGAACCGATTTTAGCGGGAGTAGTAAATGAGCAGTTCTTC	CASREPILAGVVNEQFF	TRBJ2-1	TRBV6-2/TRBV6-3	TRBD2	17	NA
TGTGCCAGCAGCTGGGACAGGGGGGACAACGAGCAGTACTTC	CASSWDRGDNEQYF	TRBJ2-7	TRBV7-9	TRBD1	14	NA
TGTGCCAGCAACCACGGGGGGCACTGGAACGAGCAGTACTTC	CASNHGGHWNEQYF	TRBJ2-7	TRBV12-3/TRBV12-4	NA	14	many
TGTGCCAGCAGCAACCGGAAGCACTACGAGCAGTACTTC	CASSNRKHYEQYF	TRBJ2-7	TRBV12-3/TRBV12-4	NA	13	many
TGTGCCAGCAGTTACTCTTCAGGGGCAACCTACGAGCAGTACTTC	CASSYSSGATYEQYF	TRBJ2-7	TRBV6-2/TRBV6-3	NA	15	NA
TGCGCCAGCAGCTCTCAGAGGACGGGTTTGAACACTGAAGCTTTCTTT	CASSSQRTGLNTEAFF	TRBJ1-1	TRBV4-1	NA	16	many
TGTGCCAGCAGTCGACTAGCGGGGGGGAATAATGAGCAGTTCTTC	CASSRLAGGNNEQFF	TRBJ2-1	TRBV18	TRBD2	15	many
TGCAGTGCCCAGTGGAGTGGGCAGTTCTTC	CSAQWSGQFF	TRBJ2-1	TRBV20-1	NA	10	many
TGTGCCAGCATGGGAAACACTGAAGCTTTCTTT	CASMGNTEAFF	TRBJ1-1	TRBV2	NA	11	many
TGTGCCAGTAGTACCTCTCGCAGCGCGAACACCGGGGAGCTGTTTTTT	CASSTSRSANTGELFF	TRBJ2-2	TRBV19	NA	16	few
TGTGCCTTTGCCTCAGGGCAATCTGGGGCCAACGTCCTGACTTTC	CAFASGQSGANVLTF	TRBJ2-6	TRBV30	NA	15	few
TGCGCCAGCAGCCAAGATCACGGGAACCTTTGGAACGAGCAGTACTTC	CASSQDHGNLWNEQYF	TRBJ2-7	TRBV4-1	NA	16	many
TGTGCCAGCACCCACACGTGGGGGACAGGGGCCTCGAACACTGAAGCTTTCTTT	CASTHTWGTGASNTEAFF	TRBJ1-1	TRBV12-3/TRBV12-4	TRBD1	18	many
TGTGCCAGCAGCCAGTTACTAGCGGGAGGAGGGAATGAGCAGTTCTTC	CASSQLLAGGGNEQFF	TRBJ2-1	TRBV3-1	TRBD2	16	NA
TGTGCCAGCAGCACCACTAGCGGGAGGGCGAACGAGCAGTACTTC	CASSTTSGRANEQYF	TRBJ2-7	TRBV9	TRBD2	15	NA
TGTGCCAGCAGTTACTCTGACGGACAGGGGCGATCCTCTATGCCCTACACCTTC	CASSYSDGQGRSSMPYTF	TRBJ1-2	TRBV6-5	TRBD1	18	many
TGTGCCACCAGCAGAGAGCTGAGCGGGAGAAACACCTACGAGCAGTACTTC	CATSRELSGRNTYEQYF	TRBJ2-7	TRBV15	TRBD2	17	many
TGTGCCAGCAGCTTGAGACAGGGAACATTCGGAAACACCATATATTTT	CASSLRQGTFGNTIYF	TRBJ1-3	TRBV7-2	TRBD1	16	few
TGTGCCAGCCAACCTAGCGGGGACTTCACAGATACGCAGTATTTT	CASQPSGDFTDTQYF	TRBJ2-3	TRBV5-5	TRBD2	15	many
TGCGCCAGCAGTTACAGGGGCCTAGGTTTTGAGCAGTTCTTC	CASSYRGLGFEQFF	TRBJ2-1	TRBV10-1	TRBD1	14	many